This T cell receptor beta chain appears in the sequencing data of a study of cytomegalovirus exposure and HLA in healthy donors. Concerning this clone itself: Its antigen is not identified.

Study results and caveats: Most of the TCR beta V segments (in an earlier analysis) were productive either about 90% or about 30% of the time. In most subjects, TCR beta sequences reportedly gave accurate predictions of HLA-A and HLA-B alleles. Later analysis identified about 18,000 TCR beta sequences associated with HLA alleles, using a false discovery rate threshold of 0.05.

For this donor, CMV serostatus was not recorded. The PCR employed 60 Vbeta primers together with 13 Jbeta primers. Profiled with immunoSEQ multiplex PCR; TCRdb holds only in-frame clones, not every one. This table has roughly 120,000 clones, 80% to 85% appearing once. The origin of this receptor is a human donor in good health. Sample: PBMCs.

CDR3 region: CASSPFHNEQFF. In nucleotides, the CDR3 is TGTGCCAGCAGCCCCTTTCACAATGAGCAGTTCTTC. This sequence joins TRBV11-2 and TRBJ2-1; D is undetermined. The germline gives CDR1 SGHAT, CDR2 FQNNGV. Deletions cut 5 bases from V and 5 bases from J, with 7 bases between. The CDR3 consists of 12 residues. Combining the CDR3 with reference TRBV11-2 and TRBJ2-1 gives the whole variable domain EAGVAQSPRYKIIEKRQSVAFWCNPISGHATLYWYQQILGQGPKLLIQFQNNGVVDDSQLPKDRFSAERLKGVDSTLKIQPAKLEDSAVYLCASSPFHNEQFFGPGTRLTVL.